One and the same sample provided the 25 T cell receptor beta chains below, sequenced in a study of cytomegalovirus exposure and HLA in healthy donors. A multiplex PCR was run with 60 Vbeta primers and 13 Jbeta primers. Profiling relied on immunoSEQ multiplex PCR, and the TCRdb table lists in-frame clones only, not all of them. Of around 190,000 clones in the sample, just under 75% were seen once. Sequencing was carried out using PBMCs. Source of these receptors: a man under 40 in good health and CMV-seropositive.

The V gene is TRBV11-3, the J gene TRBJ2-7; D is possibly TRBD1 (6 bases). Germline V gene lookup returns CDR1 SGHNT and CDR2 YENEEA. Trimming pared 8 bases from V and 1 base from J, leaving 15 bases between. The CDR3 is made up of 14 amino acids. CDR3 protein: CASGLGTFSYEQYF. The CDR3 DNA is TGTGCCAGCGGCCTCGGGACATTTTCCTACGAGCAGTACTTC.

This chain links TRBV6-5 with TRBJ1-1, with 9 bases fitting TRBD1. With V trimmed by 0 bases and J by 5 bases, 7 bases remained unmatched. Germline values: CDR1 MNHEY, CDR2 SVGAGI. CDR3 length equals 16 residues. CDR3 loop: CASSYSSGQGGTEAFF. CDR3 in DNA: TGTGCCAGCAGTTACTCTTCGGGACAGGGTGGTACTGAAGCTTTCTTT.

CDR3 bases: TGTGCCACCAGCAGAGTGTCTGGCTTCAGCTCCTACGAGCAGTACTTC. Translating gives CATSRVSGFSSYEQYF. This rearrangement joins TRBV15 to TRBJ2-7; D not resolved. CDR3 length: 16 residues. CDR1 LNHNV and CDR2 YYDKDF come from the germline V gene (reference sequence). The germline V and J ends were trimmed by 1 base and 0 bases, with 13 bases remaining between them. Full variable domain (rest looked up from reference TRBV15 and TRBJ2-7): DAMVIQNPRYQVTQFGKPVTLSCSQTLNHNVMYWYQQKSSQAPKLLFHYYDKDFNNEADTPDNFQSRRPNTSFCFLDIRSPGLGDTAMYLCATSRVSGFSSYEQYFGPGTRLTVT.

This clone has just one count. The chain recombines TRBV5-4 with TRBJ2-7, with 8 bases fitting TRBD1. This CDR3 has 15 amino acids. Unmatched junction bases numbered 6, after V lost 1 base and J lost 3 bases. The germline V gene encodes CDR1 SGHNT and CDR2 YYREEE (reference sequence). This CDR3 is CASSLSGTGIYEQYF. The CDR3 DNA sequence: TGTGCCAGCAGCTTGTCCGGGACAGGAATCTACGAGCAGTACTTC.

CDR3 nucleotides: TGCGCCAGCAGCCACCGAGGACAGGGGTCAGAGACCCAGTACTTC. Its protein product is CASSHRGQGSETQYF. The chain has TRBV4-3 and TRBJ2-5; 9 bases line up with TRBD1. V shed 3 bases and J 4 bases; nucleotides not matched to a gene: 6. Per germline, CDR1 LGHNA and CDR2 YSLEER. The CDR3 runs 15 residues.

The chain is built from TRBV4-2 and TRBJ2-7; maybe TRBD2 (6 bases). The CDR3 extends over 14 amino acids. The germline gives CDR1 LGHNA, CDR2 YNFKEQ. The germline V and J ends were trimmed by 4 bases and 2 bases, with 12 bases remaining between them. CDR3 sequence (DNA): TGTGCCAGCAGCCTCGGTAGCGGAGCCTACGAGCAGTACTTC. The encoded protein is CASSLGSGAYEQYF.

This clone appeared once. The CDR3 loop reads CASTRQPETGYTF. CDR3 sequence (DNA): TGTGCCAGCACCCGACAGCCTGAAACGGGCTACACCTTC. The J gene is TRBJ1-2, the V gene TRBV28, with D possibly being TRBD1 (5 bases). The germline V gene encodes CDR1 MDHEN and CDR2 SYDVKM. V lost 7 bases and J lost 8, with 17 bases in between. The CDR3 has 13 residues.

This sequence joins TRBV13 and TRBJ2-7; 9 bases are shared with TRBD1. The germline V gene has CDR1 PRHDT and CDR2 FYEKMQ (reference sequence). J gave up 3 bases and V 5 bases, and 5 bases lay outside the gene matches. This CDR3 is 14 amino acids long. CDR3: CASSPTGQGYEQYF. The DNA for the CDR3 is TGTGCCAGCAGCCCAACGGGACAGGGCTACGAGCAGTACTTC.

About this clone itself: In the same sample, other DNA sequences code for this CDR3. This rearrangement joins TRBV19 to TRBJ2-5, with D tentatively TRBD1 (6 bases). The V end was cut by 4 bases, the J end by 2 bases, with 11 bases between. The CDR3 extends over 14 amino acids. Germline V gene data show CDR1 as LNHDA and CDR2 as SQIVND (reference sequence). CDR3 bases: TGTGCCAGTAGTACGTCGGGACAACAAGAGACCCAGTACTTC. It is translated as CASSTSGQQETQYF.

The chain employs TRBV4-2 and TRBJ1-2; weak D call: TRBD1 (5 bases). The CDR3 length is 15 residues. Trimming took 0 bases from V and 3 from J, leaving 11 bases between them. The V gene's germline CDR1 is LGHNA and CDR2 YNFKEQ. This CDR3 is CASSQDRGGDYGYTF. In DNA, the CDR3 is TGTGCCAGCAGCCAAGATCGGGGGGGAGACTATGGCTACACCTTC.

This chain uses TRBV27 with TRBJ2-3; maybe TRBD1 (5 bases). Germline-derived CDR1 and CDR2 are MNHEY and SMNVEV (reference sequence). V was trimmed by 3 bases and J by 11 bases, leaving 9 bases between them. The CDR3 extends over 11 amino acids. The CDR3 sequence: CASSFSGMQYF. CDR3 nucleotides: TGTGCCAGCAGTTTTTCAGGGATGCAGTATTTT.

This clone was counted once. J is TRBJ1-4 and V is TRBV19, with 10 bases matching TRBD1. This CDR3 has 14 residues. Looked up from germline, CDR1 is LNHDA and CDR2 is SQIVND (reference sequence). J lost 3 bases, V lost 9 bases, and 4 bases had no gene match. The CDR3 DNA follows: TGTGCCAGCATGACAGGGGGCCCTAATGAAAAACTGTTTTTT. Its protein product is CASMTGGPNEKLFF. The variable domain in full, with the rest retrieved from reference TRBV19 and TRBJ1-4, is DGGITQSPKYLFRKEGQNVTLSCEQNLNHDAMYWYRQDPGQGLRLIYYSQIVNDFQKGDIAEGYSVSREKKESFPLTVTSAQKNPTAFYLCASMTGGPNEKLFFGSGTQLSVL.

The chain combines TRBV15 with TRBJ2-7; D is unclear. V lost 2 bases to trimming and J lost 7 bases, with 9 bases between them. Germline CDR1 LNHNV, CDR2 YYDKDF (reference sequence). The CDR3 spans 12 residues. Written as DNA, the CDR3 is TGTGCCACCAGCAGATCCGGGTGGGAGCAGTACTTC. Translated, it gives CATSRSGWEQYF. Full variable domain (remainder filled in from reference TRBV15 and TRBJ2-7): DAMVIQNPRYQVTQFGKPVTLSCSQTLNHNVMYWYQQKSSQAPKLLFHYYDKDFNNEADTPDNFQSRRPNTSFCFLDIRSPGLGDTAMYLCATSRSGWEQYFGPGTRLTVT.

V usage is TRBV5-1 and J usage is TRBJ1-5; TRBD1 might be the D (6 bases). CDR3 length: 13 residues. The germline gives CDR1 SGHRS, CDR2 YFSETQ. Trimming removed 5 bases at V and 3 bases at J, with 9 bases between. Written as DNA, the CDR3 is TGCGCCAGCAGACAGGGAGACAATCAGCCCCAGCATTTT. It yields the protein CASRQGDNQPQHF.

The chain joins TRBV15 to TRBJ2-3; 12 bases map to TRBD2. Per germline, CDR1 LNHNV and CDR2 YYDKDF (reference sequence). The CDR3 runs to 16 residues. With 5 bases clipped from V and 6 bases from J, the junction kept 9 bases outside the gene matches. The CDR3 coding sequence is TGTGCCACCAGCGGTTGGCTAGCGGGAGGGCCGGATACGCAGTATTTT. Encoded protein: CATSGWLAGGPDTQYF.

This chain connects TRBV5-1 to TRBJ1-6; maybe TRBD1 (5 bases). Germline V CDR1 and CDR2: SGHRS, YFSETQ. The CDR3 sequence is 14 residues long. Deletions cut 0 bases from V and 5 bases from J, with 6 bases between. The CDR3 here is CASSLGQNNSPLHF. The CDR3 DNA follows: TGCGCCAGCAGCTTGGGACAGAATAATTCACCCCTCCACTTT.

The chain has TRBV4-2 and TRBJ2-2; 7 positions match TRBD2. V dropped 1 base and J dropped 0; count of bases not matched to a gene: 11. Germline CDR1 reads LGHNA; CDR2 reads YNFKEQ. The CDR3 runs 19 residues. In DNA, the CDR3 is TGTGCCAGCAGCCAAGTGATCCTCCAGCGGGACGCGAACACCGGGGAGCTGTTTTTT. Amino acids: CASSQVILQRDANTGELFF.

Concerning this clone itself: A read error may produce the germline difference seen at one junction end. The chain employs TRBV7-9 and TRBJ2-5, with D possibly matching TRBD1 (5 bases). CDR1 and CDR2 from the germline V gene are SEHNR and FQNEAQ (reference sequence). This CDR3 spans 16 amino acids. Here the CDR3 DNA reads TGTTCCAGCAGTAGTTCCGGTTGGGGCAAGGGTGAGACCCAGTACTTC. Its translation: CSSSSSGWGKGETQYF.

The V call is TRBV6-5, the J call TRBJ1-2; 9 bases line up with TRBD1. Germline trimming cut 0 bases from V and 2 bases from J; bases unmatched to any gene: 4. CDR3 length: 16 amino acids. Per the germline V gene, CDR1 is MNHEY and CDR2 is SVGAGI. The CDR3 region has the DNA TGTGCCAGCAGTTACTCGATTGGGACAGGGAACTATGGCTACACCTTC. Encoded protein: CASSYSIGTGNYGYTF.

V and J are TRBV5-1 and TRBJ2-2, with TRBD2 identical over 7 bases. The CDR3 is made up of 13 amino acids. Germline V gene lookup returns CDR1 SGHRS and CDR2 YFSETQ. The ends lost 7 bases at V and 5 bases at J; junction bases unmatched: 5. The CDR3 region has the DNA TGCGCCAGCGCGGGGGAAGCGACCGGGGAGCTGTTTTTT. Its translation is CASAGEATGELFF.

The chain has TRBV6-5 and TRBJ1-2; 9 nucleotides match TRBD1. The CDR3 is 13 residues long. J was trimmed by 8 bases and V by 2 bases; bases with no gene match: 3. In germline, CDR1 is MNHEY, CDR2 SVGAGI. CDR3 sequence reads: CASSYATGGGYTF. CDR3 sequence (DNA): TGTGCCAGCAGTTACGCGACAGGGGGAGGCTACACCTTC.

This chain uses TRBV5-4 with TRBJ2-3, with D tentatively TRBD2 (5 bases). V lost 1 base to trimming and J lost 2 bases, with 11 bases between them. The V gene's germline CDR1 is SGHNT and CDR2 YYREEE (reference sequence). CDR3 length equals 15 residues. The CDR3 region is CASSLRSGTTDTQYF. The DNA for the CDR3 is TGTGCCAGCAGCTTGCGTTCGGGAACCACAGATACGCAGTATTTT.

The chain couples TRBV7-9 to TRBJ1-1; 7 bases match TRBD1. Germline V gene sequence: CDR1 SEHNR, CDR2 FQNEAQ (reference sequence). The CDR3 contains 16 residues. The trim removed 1 base at V and 2 bases at J, leaving 7 bases unmatched. The CDR3 sequence: CASSLVRGRGNTEAFF. CDR3 sequence (DNA): TGTGCCAGCAGCTTAGTTAGGGGGCGCGGAAACACTGAAGCTTTCTTT. The full variable domain, rest sourced from reference TRBV7-9 and TRBJ1-1, is DTGVSQNPRHKITKRGQNVTFRCDPISEHNRLYWYRQTLGQGPEFLTYFQNEAQLEKSRLLSDRFSAERPKGSFSTLEIQRTEQGDSAMYLCASSLVRGRGNTEAFFGQGTRLTVV.

V and J are TRBV5-1 and TRBJ2-7; D perhaps matches TRBD1 (6 bases). The V gene's germline CDR1 is SGHRS and CDR2 YFSETQ. V shed 3 bases and J shed 2 bases, with 15 bases lying between them. The CDR3 contains 15 residues. The CDR3 region is CASSSQVGAPYEQYF. In DNA form, the CDR3 reads TGCGCCAGCAGCTCCCAAGTGGGGGCCCCCTACGAGCAGTACTTC.

The V and J genes are TRBV11-2 and TRBJ1-1; 9 bases are shared with TRBD1. V shed 5 bases, J shed 11 bases, and the junction held 12 bases outside the gene matches. The CDR3 has 14 amino acids. Germline V lookup: CDR1 SGHAT, CDR2 FQNNGV. The CDR3 is CASSAASGTGNAFF. For the CDR3, the DNA is TGTGCCAGCAGCGCCGCCTCCGGGACAGGGAACGCTTTCTTT.